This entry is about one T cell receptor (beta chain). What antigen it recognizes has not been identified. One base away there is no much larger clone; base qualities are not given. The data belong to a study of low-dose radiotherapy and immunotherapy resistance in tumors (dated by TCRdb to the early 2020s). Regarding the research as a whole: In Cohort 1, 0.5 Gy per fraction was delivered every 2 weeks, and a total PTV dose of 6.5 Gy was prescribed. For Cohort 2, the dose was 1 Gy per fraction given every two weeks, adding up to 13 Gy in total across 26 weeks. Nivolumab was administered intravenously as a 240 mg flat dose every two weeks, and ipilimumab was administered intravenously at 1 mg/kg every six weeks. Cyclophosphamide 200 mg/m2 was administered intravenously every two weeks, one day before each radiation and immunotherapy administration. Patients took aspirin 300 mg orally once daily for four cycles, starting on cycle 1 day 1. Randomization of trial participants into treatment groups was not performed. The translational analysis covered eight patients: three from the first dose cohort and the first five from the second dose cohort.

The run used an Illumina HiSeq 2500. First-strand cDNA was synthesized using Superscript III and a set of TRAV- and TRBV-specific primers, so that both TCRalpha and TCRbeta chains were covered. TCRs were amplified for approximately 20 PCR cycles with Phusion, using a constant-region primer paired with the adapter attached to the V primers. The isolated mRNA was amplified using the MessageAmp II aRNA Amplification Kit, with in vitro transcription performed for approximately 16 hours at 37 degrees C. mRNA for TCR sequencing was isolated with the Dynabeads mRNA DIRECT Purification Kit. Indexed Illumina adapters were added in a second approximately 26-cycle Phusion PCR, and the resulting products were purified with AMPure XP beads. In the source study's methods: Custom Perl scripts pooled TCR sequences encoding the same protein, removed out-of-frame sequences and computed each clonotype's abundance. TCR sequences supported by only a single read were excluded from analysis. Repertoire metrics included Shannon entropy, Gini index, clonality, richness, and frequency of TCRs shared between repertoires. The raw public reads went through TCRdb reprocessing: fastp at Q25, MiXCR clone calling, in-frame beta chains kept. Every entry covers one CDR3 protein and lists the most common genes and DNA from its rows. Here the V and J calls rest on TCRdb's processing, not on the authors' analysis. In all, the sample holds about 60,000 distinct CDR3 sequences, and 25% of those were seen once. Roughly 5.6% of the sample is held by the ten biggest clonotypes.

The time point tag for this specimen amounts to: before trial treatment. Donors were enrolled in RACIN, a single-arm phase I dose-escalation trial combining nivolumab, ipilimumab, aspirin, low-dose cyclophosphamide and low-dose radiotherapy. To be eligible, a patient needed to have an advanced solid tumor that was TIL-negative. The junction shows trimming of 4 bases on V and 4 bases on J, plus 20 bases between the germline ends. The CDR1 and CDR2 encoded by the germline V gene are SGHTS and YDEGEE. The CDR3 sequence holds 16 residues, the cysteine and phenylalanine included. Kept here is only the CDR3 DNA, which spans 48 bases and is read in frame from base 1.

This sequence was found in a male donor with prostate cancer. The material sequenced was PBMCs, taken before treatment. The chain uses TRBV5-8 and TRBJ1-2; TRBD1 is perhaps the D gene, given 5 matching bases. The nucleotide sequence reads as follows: TGTGCCAGCAGCCCTTACTTTAAGACAGAAACCTATGGCTACACCTTC. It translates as CASSPYFKTETYGYTF.